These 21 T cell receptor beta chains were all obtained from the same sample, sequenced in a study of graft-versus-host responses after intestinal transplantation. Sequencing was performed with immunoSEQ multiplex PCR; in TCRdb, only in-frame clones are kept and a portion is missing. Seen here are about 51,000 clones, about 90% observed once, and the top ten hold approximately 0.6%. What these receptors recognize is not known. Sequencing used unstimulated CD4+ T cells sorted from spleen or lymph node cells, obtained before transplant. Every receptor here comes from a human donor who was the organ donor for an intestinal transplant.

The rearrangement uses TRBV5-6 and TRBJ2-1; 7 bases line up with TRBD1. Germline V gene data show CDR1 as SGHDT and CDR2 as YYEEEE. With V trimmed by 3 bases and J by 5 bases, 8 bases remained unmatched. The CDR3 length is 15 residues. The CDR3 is CASSSRMTGHNEQFF. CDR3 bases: TGTGCCAGCAGCTCCAGGATGACAGGGCACAATGAGCAGTTCTTC.

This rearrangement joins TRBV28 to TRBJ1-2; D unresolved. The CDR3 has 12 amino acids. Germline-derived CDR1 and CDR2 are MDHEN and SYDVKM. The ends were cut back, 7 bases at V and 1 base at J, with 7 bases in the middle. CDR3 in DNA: TGTGCCAGCACCCATAGTAACTATGGCTACACCTTC. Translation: CASTHSNYGYTF.

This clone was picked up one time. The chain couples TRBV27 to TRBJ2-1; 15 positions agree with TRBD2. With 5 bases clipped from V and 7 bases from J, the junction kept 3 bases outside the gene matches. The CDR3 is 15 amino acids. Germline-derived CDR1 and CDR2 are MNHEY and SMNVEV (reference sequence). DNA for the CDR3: TGTGCCAGCAGTCCGGGGACTAGCGGGAGGAATGAGCAGTTCTTC. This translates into CASSPGTSGRNEQFF.

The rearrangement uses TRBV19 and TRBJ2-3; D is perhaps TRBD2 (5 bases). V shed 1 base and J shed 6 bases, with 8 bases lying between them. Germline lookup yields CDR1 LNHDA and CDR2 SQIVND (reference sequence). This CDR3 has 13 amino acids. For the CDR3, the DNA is TGTGCCAGTAGTATAGCTACGGGGGATACGCAGTATTTT. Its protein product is CASSIATGDTQYF.

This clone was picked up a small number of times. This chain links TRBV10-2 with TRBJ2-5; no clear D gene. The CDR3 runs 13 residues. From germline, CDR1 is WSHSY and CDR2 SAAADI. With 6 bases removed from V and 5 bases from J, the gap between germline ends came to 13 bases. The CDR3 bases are TGCGCCAGCAGGGGCTATAAGTCGGAGACCCAGTACTTC. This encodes CASRGYKSETQYF.

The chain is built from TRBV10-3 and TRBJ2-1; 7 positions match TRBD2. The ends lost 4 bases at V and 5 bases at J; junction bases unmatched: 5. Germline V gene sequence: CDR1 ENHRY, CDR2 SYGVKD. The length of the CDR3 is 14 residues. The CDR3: CAISAASGNNEQFF. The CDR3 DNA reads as TGTGCCATCAGTGCGGCTAGCGGTAACAATGAGCAGTTCTTC.

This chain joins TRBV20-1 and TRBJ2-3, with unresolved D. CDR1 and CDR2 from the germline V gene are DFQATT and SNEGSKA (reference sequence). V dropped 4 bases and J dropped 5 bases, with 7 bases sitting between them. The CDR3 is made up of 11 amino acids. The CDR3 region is CSAKRQDTQYF. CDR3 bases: TGCAGTGCTAAAAGACAAGATACGCAGTATTTT.

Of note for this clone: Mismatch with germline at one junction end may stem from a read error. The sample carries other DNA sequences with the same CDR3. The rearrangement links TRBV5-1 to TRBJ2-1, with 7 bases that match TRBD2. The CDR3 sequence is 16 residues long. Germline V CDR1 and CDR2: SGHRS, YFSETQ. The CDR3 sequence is CASSPGGQGTYNEQFF. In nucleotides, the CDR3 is TGTGCCAGCAGCCCGGGAGGTCAGGGAACCTACAATGAGCAGTTCTTC.

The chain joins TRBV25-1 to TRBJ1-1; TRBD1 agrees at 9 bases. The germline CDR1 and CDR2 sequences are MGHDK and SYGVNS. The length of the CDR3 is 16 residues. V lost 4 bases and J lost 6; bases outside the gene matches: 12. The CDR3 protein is CASSARKTGGTAEAFF. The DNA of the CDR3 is TGTGCCAGCAGTGCTAGAAAGACAGGGGGTACGGCTGAAGCTTTCTTT.

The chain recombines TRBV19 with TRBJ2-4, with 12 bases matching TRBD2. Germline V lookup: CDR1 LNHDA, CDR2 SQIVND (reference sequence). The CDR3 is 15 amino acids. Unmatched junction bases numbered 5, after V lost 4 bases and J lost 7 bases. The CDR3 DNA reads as TGTGCCAGTAGTAGGGACACTAGCGGGGGGAACATTCAGTACTTC. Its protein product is CASSRDTSGGNIQYF.

This chain's CDR3 is CASSLGGISGNTIYF. As DNA, the CDR3 is TGTGCCAGCAGCTTGGGGGGCATCTCTGGAAACACCATATATTTT. The chain has TRBV5-4 and TRBJ1-3; a weak D match, TRBD1 (5 bases). Per germline, CDR1 SGHNT and CDR2 YYREEE (reference sequence). V shed 0 bases and J shed 0 bases, with 7 bases lying between them. The CDR3 loop spans 15 amino acids. The whole variable domain, remainder taken from reference TRBV5-4 and TRBJ1-3, is ETGVTQSPTHLIKTRGQQVTLRCSSQSGHNTVSWYQQALGQGPQFIFQYYREEENGRGNFPPRFSGLQFPNYSSELNVNALELDDSALYLCASSLGGISGNTIYFGEGSWLTVV.

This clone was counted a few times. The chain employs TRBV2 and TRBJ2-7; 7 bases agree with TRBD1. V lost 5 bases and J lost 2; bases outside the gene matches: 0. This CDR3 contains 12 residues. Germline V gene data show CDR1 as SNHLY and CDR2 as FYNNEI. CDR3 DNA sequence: TGTGCCAGCAGTCAGGGGGCCTACGAGCAGTACTTC. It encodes CASSQGAYEQYF.

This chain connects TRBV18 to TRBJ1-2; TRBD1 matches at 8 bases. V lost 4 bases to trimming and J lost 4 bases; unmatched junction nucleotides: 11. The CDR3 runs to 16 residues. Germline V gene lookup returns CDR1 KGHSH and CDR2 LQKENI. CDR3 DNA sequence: TGTGCCAGCTCACTGGGATCGCAGGGGGCGTTCTATGGCTACACCTTC. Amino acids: CASSLGSQGAFYGYTF.

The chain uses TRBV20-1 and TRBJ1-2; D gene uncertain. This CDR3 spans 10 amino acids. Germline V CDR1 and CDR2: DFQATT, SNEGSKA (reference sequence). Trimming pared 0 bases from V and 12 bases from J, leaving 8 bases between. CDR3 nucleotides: TGCAGTGCTAGAGATCCTCTAAACACCTTC. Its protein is CSARDPLNTF.

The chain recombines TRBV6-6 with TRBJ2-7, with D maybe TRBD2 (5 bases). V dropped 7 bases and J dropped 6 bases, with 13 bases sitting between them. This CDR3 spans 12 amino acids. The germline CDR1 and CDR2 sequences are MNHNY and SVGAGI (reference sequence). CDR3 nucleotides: TGTGCCAGCACCCGCGACCGGGGCGAGCAGTACTTC. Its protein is CASTRDRGEQYF.

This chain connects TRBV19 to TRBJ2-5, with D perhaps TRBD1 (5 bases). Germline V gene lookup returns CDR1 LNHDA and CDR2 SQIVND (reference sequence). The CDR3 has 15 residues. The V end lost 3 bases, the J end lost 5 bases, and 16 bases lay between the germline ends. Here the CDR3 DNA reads TGTGCCAGTAGTATGGGATTGCGCCAGGGTGAGACCCAGTACTTC. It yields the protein CASSMGLRQGETQYF.

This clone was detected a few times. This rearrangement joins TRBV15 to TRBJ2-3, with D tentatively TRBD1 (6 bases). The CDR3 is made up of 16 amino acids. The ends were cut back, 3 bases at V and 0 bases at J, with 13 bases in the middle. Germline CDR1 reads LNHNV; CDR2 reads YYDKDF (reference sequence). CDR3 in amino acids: CATSREDSSSTDTQYF. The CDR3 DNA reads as TGTGCCACCAGCAGGGAGGACAGTTCTAGCACAGATACGCAGTATTTT. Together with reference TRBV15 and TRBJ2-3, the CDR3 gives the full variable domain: DAMVIQNPRYQVTQFGKPVTLSCSQTLNHNVMYWYQQKSSQAPKLLFHYYDKDFNNEADTPDNFQSRRPNTSFCFLDIRSPGLGDTAMYLCATSREDSSSTDTQYFGPGTRLTVL.

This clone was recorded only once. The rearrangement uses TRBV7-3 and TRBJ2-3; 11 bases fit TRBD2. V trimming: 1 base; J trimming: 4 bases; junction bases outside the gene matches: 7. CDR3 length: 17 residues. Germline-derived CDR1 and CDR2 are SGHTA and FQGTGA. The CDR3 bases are TGTGCCAGCAGCTTAAGGGCTAGCGGGAGGATCGCAGATACGCAGTATTTT. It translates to CASSLRASGRIADTQYF.

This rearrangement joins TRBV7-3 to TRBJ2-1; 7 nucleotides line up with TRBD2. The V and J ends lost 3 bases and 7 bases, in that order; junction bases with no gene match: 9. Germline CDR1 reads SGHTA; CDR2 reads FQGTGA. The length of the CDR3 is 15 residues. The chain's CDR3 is CASSFWEGRANEQFF. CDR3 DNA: TGTGCCAGCAGCTTCTGGGAGGGCCGAGCGAATGAGCAGTTCTTC.

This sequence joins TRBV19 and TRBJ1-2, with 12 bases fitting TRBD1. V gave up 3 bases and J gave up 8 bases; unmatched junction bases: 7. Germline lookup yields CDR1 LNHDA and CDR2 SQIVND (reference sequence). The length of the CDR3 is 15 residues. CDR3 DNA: TGTGCCAGTAGTATTGGGGACAGGGGGCTGAGCGGCTACACCTTC. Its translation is CASSIGDRGLSGYTF.

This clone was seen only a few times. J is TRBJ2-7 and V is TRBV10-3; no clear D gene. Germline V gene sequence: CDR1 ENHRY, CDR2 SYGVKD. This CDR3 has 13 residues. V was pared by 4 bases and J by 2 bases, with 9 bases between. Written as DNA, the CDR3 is TGTGCCATCAGTGGGGCCAGTACCTACGAGCAGTACTTC. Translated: CAISGASTYEQYF.